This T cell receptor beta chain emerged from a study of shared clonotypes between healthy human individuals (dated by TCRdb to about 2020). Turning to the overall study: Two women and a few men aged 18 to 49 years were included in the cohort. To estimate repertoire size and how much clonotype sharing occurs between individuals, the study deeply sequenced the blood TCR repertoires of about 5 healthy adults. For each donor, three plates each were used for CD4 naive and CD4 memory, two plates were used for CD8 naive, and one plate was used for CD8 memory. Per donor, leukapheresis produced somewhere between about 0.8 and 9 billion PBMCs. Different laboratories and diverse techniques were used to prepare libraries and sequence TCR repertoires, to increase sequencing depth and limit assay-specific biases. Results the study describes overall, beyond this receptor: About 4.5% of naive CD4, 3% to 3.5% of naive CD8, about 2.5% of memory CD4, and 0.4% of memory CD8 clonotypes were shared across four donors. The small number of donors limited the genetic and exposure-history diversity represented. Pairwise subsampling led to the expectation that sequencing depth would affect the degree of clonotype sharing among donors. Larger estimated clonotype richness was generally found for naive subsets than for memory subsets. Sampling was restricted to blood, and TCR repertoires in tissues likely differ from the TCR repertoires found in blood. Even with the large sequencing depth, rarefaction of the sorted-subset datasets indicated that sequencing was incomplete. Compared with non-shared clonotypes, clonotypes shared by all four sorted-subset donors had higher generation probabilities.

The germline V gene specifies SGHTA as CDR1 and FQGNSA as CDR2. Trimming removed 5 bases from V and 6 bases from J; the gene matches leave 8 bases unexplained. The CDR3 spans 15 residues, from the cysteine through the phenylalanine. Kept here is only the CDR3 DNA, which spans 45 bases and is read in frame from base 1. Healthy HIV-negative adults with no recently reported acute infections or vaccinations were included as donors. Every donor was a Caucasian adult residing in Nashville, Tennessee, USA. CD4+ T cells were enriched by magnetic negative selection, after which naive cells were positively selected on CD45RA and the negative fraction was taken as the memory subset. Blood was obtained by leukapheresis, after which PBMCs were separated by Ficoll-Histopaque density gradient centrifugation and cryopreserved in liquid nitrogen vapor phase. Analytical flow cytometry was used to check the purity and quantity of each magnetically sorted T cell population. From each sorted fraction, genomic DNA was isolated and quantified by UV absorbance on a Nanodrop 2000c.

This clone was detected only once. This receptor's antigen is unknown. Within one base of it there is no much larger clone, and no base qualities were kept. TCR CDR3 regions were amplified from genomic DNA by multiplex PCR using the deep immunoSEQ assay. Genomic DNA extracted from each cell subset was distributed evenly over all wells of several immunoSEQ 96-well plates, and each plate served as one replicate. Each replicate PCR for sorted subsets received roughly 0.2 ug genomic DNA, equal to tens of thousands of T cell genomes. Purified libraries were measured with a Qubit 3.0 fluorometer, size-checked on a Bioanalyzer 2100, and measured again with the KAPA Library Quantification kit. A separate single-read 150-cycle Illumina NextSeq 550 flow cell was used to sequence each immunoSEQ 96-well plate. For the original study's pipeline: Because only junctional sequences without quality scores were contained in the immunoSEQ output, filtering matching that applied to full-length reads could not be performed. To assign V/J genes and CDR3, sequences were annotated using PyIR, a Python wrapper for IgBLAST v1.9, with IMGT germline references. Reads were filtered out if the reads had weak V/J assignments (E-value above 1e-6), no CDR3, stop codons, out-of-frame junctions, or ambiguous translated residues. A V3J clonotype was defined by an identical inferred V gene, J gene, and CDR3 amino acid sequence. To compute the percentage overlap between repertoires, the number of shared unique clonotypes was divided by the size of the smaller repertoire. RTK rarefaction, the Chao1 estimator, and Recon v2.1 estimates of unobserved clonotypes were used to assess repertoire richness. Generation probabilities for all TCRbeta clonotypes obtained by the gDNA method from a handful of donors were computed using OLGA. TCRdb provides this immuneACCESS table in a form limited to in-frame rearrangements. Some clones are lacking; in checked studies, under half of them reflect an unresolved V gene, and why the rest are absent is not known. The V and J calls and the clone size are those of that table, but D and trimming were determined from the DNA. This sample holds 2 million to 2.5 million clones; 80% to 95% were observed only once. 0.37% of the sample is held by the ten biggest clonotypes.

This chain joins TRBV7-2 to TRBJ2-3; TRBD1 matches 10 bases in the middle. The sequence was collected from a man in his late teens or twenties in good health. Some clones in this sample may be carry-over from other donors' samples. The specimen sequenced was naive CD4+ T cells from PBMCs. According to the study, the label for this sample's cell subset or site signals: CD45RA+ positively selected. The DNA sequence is TGTGCCAGCAGCGTCTTGGGACAGGGGCAGGATACGCAGTATTTT. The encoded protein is CASSVLGQGQDTQYF.